These T cell receptor beta chains were read from a single sample in a study of blood T cell repertoires in COVID-19. Assay: immunoSEQ multiplex PCR; the TCRdb copy retains only in-frame clones and omits some. The sample has about 54,000 clones, roughly 87% seen once. Sequencing was carried out using peripheral blood. The receptors were sampled from a woman aged 60-75 years with acute or convalescent COVID-19. Both conserved end residues are part of each CDR3. A D gene is named only where the DNA matches it firmly. Part of the rows lack a size; the others show once, few, many or a class for expanded clones.

>NA|TRBJ2-2|TRBV5-5|NA
TGTGCCAGCAGCTTGACACAGGCGGGGACCGGGGAGCTGTTTTTT
CASSLTQAGTGELFF
>once|TRBJ2-7|TRBV28|TRBD2
TGTGCCAGCAGTTTTCAAGCGGGAGATTCCTACGAGCAGTACTTC
CASSFQAGDSYEQYF
>once|TRBJ1-1|TRBV5-1|NA
TGCGCCAGCAGCCAACGGAGGAATCCCCGGGACACTGAAGCTTTCTTT
CASSQRRNPRDTEAFF
>NA|TRBJ2-3|TRBV7-3|TRBD2
TGTGCCAGCAGCATCGGACTAGCATCAGATACGCAGTATTTT
CASSIGLASDTQYF
>NA|TRBJ1-2|TRBV7-9|NA
TGTGCCAGCAGCCCCACAGGGCATGGCTACACCTTC
CASSPTGHGYTF
>NA|TRBJ1-5|TRBV6-5|TRBD1
TGTGCCAGCAGAGGGGGCGGGCTAAGTCAGCCCCAGCATTTT
CASRGGGLSQPQHF
>NA|TRBJ1-1|TRBV7-9|NA
TGTGCCAGCAGCTTACCCGACGCTACGGGGGAAGCTTTCTTT
CASSLPDATGEAFF
>NA|TRBJ2-1|TRBV29-1|NA
TGCAGCTCTCTGGGGGCGGCCTACAATGAGCAGTTCTTC
CSSLGAAYNEQFF
>NA|TRBJ2-1|TRBV6-5|TRBD2
TGTGCCAGCAGTTACGAGGGGACTAGCGGATACAATGAGCAGTTCTTC
CASSYEGTSGYNEQFF
>once|TRBJ1-1|TRBV3-1/TRBV3-2|NA
TGTGCCAGCAGCAGTAGTGACCGGGTAACTGAAGCTTTCTTT
CASSSSDRVTEAFF
>once|TRBJ1-2|TRBV30|NA
TGTGCCTGGAGTAGGGGCCAGTTTAACTATGGCTACACCTTC
CAWSRGQFNYGYTF
>NA|TRBJ1-3|TRBV2|NA
TGTGCCAGCAGTGAAGGGACAGCTAACTCTGGAAACACCATATATTTT
CASSEGTANSGNTIYF
>NA|TRBJ1-5|TRBV10-3|NA
TGTGCCATCAGCGAGCAGGGAACGGGCAATCAGCCCCAGCATTTT
CAISEQGTGNQPQHF
>NA|TRBJ1-3|TRBV7-3|NA
TGTGCCAGCAGCTTAATTGTAGGGACATACCCCTCCGTCTCTGGAAACACCATATATTTT
CASSLIVGTYPSVSGNTIYF
>NA|TRBJ2-2|TRBV3-1/TRBV3-2|NA
TGTGCCAGCAGCCGCGGGACCTCGAACACCGGGGAGCTGTTTTTT
CASSRGTSNTGELFF
>once|TRBJ2-7|TRBV24-1|TRBD2
TGTGCCACGAGACAGCGGGAGGGGACCTCCTACGAGCAGTACTTC
CATRQREGTSYEQYF
>NA|TRBJ1-2|TRBV3-1/TRBV3-2|TRBD1
TGTGCCAGCAGCCAATTGGGACAGGCTAACTATGGCTACACCTTC
CASSQLGQANYGYTF
>NA|TRBJ1-1|TRBV9|TRBD1
TGTGCCAGCAGCGCATTGGACAGGGTCACTGAAGCTTTCTTT
CASSALDRVTEAFF
>NA|TRBJ1-5|TRBV7-6|TRBD1
TGTGCCAGCAGCTTGGGGACAGGGGGAAATCAGCCCCAGCATTTT
CASSLGTGGNQPQHF
>few|TRBJ1-2|TRBV30|TRBD1
TGTGCCTGCCCGGACAGGGTCTCCTATGGCTACACCTTC
CACPDRVSYGYTF
>NA|TRBJ1-3|TRBV7-6|NA
TGTGCCAGCAGCTTACCCTCGGCGGGGGCCAGCTCTGGAAACACCATATATTTT
CASSLPSAGASSGNTIYF
>NA|TRBJ2-4|TRBV4-2|TRBD2
TGTGCCAGCAGCCAAGAAAAAGGAGCGGGGGGGCCGCCCAAAAACATTCAGTACTTC
CASSQEKGAGGPPKNIQYF
>NA|TRBJ1-2|TRBV5-6|NA
TGTGCCAGCAGCCCGACCAGAGGGATTATCGGCTACACCTTC
CASSPTRGIIGYTF
>NA|TRBJ1-1|TRBV7-8|TRBD1
TGTGCCAGCAGCCCGGGACAGATTATGAACACTGAAGCTTTCTTT
CASSPGQIMNTEAFF
>NA|TRBJ1-2|TRBV28|TRBD1
TGTGCCAGCAGTTCCTATACAGGGGGCGCCCTTAATGGCTACACCTTC
CASSSYTGGALNGYTF
>once|TRBJ2-1|TRBV9|TRBD2
TGTGCCAGCAGCTACGGACTAGCGGGCGACTCCTACAATGAGCAGTTCTTC
CASSYGLAGDSYNEQFF
>NA|TRBJ1-3|TRBV28|TRBD1
TGTGCCAGCAAACCAGGGGGAGCTGGAAACACCATATATTTT
CASKPGGAGNTIYF
>NA|TRBJ1-2|TRBV27|NA
TGTGCCAGCAGGTCAGGGCCCTATGGCTACACCTTC
CASRSGPYGYTF
>NA|TRBJ1-3|TRBV7-9|NA
TGTGCCAGCAGCTTGGATAGGACAGACAAGTATTACTCTGGAAACACCATATATTTT
CASSLDRTDKYYSGNTIYF
>NA|TRBJ2-1|TRBV27|TRBD2
TGTGCCAGCAGGGGACTAGCGGGGGGCTATGAGCAGTTCTTC
CASRGLAGGYEQFF
>NA|TRBJ1-1|TRBV20-1|NA
TGCAGTGCTAGTCGGGGGGCGTTAAGAGGGACTGAAGCTTTCTTT
CSASRGALRGTEAFF
>NA|TRBJ2-7|TRBV4-1|NA
TGCGCCAGCAGCTTTCGGACAGTAGGCTACGAGCAGTACTTC
CASSFRTVGYEQYF
>NA|TRBJ1-2|TRBV29-1|NA
TGCAGCCTTGGGGGAGACTATGGCTACACCTTC
CSLGGDYGYTF
>NA|TRBJ2-7|TRBV9|TRBD2
TGTGCCAGCAGCGCTTCGACTAGCGGCTCCTACGAGCAGTACTTC
CASSASTSGSYEQYF
>NA|TRBJ2-7|TRBV7-9|TRBD1
TGTGCCAGCAGCTCAGACAGGGCTGGCGACGAGCAGTACTTC
CASSSDRAGDEQYF
>NA|TRBJ2-5|TRBV19|NA
TGTGCCAGTACCAAGGACAGTTTCAAGACCCAGTACTTC
CASTKDSFKTQYF
>NA|TRBJ2-1|TRBV19|TRBD2
TGTGCCAGTAGCCGATCGCAGCGGGGAGGCGGGTCCTACAATGAGCAGTTCTTC
CASSRSQRGGGSYNEQFF
>NA|TRBJ1-5|TRBV19|NA
TGTGCCAGTGGGGACACCTATAGCAATCAGCCCCAGCATTTT
CASGDTYSNQPQHF
>NA|TRBJ2-3|TRBV7-2|TRBD1
TGTGCCAGCAGCGGGGGACAGGGGGTTACGACAGATACGCAGTATTTT
CASSGGQGVTTDTQYF
>NA|TRBJ1-1|TRBV7-2|NA
TGTGCCAGCAGCTTCTCCCCAGGGGATGAAGCTTTCTTT
CASSFSPGDEAFF
>NA|TRBJ1-4|TRBV6-5|NA
TGTGCCAGCAGACTTAATCGAGTTGATGAAAAACTGTTTTTT
CASRLNRVDEKLFF
>NA|TRBJ1-1|TRBV29-1|NA
TGCAGCGTAGACAGGCTGAACACTGAAGCTTTCTTT
CSVDRLNTEAFF
>NA|TRBJ1-1|TRBV6-6|NA
TGTGCCAGCAGCCACACCACTGAAGCTTTCTTT
CASSHTTEAFF
>NA|TRBJ2-6|TRBV7-2|NA
TGTGCCAGCAGCCCCGGTAGCTCTGGGGCCAACGTCCTGACTTTC
CASSPGSSGANVLTF
>NA|TRBJ1-2|TRBV19|NA
TGTGCCAGTAGCTCCTCTACTAGGGAAACTACCGTATATGGCTACACCTTC
CASSSSTRETTVYGYTF
>NA|TRBJ2-3|TRBV24-1|TRBD2
TGTGCCACCAGTGACCAACTAGCGGGGAGCACAGATACGCAGTATTTT
CATSDQLAGSTDTQYF
>once|TRBJ2-1|TRBV6-4|TRBD2
TGTGCCAGCAGAAAAGCGGGGGGGCCGGTCGATGAGCAGTTCTTC
CASRKAGGPVDEQFF
>few|TRBJ2-7|TRBV2|NA
TGTGCCAGCAGTGGGGCAGGGTCTAGCGCCTACGAGCAGTACTTC
CASSGAGSSAYEQYF